This T cell receptor beta chain was found in a study of blood T cell repertoires in COVID-19. Germline loops: CDR1 SGHRS, CDR2 YFSETQ. The CDR3 is 14 amino acids. Trimming stripped 6 bases from V and 5 bases from J, with 16 bases between. Original processing notes: It was from reference gene primer amplification that nucleated cell counts were estimated. Assay: immunoSEQ multiplex PCR; the TCRdb copy retains only in-frame clones and omits some. D and trimming come from the DNA, and the V and J calls and clone size come from that table. This table holds 350,000 to 450,000 clones, 80% to 90% found once.

The sequencing sample was made of peripheral blood. V and J are TRBV5-1 and TRBJ2-3; D not resolved. The source of this sequence is an older woman with COVID-19, enrolled during active disease. In nucleotides, the CDR3 is TGCGCCAGCACCCTAACCGGTCCTTTAGATACGCAGTATTTT. This sequence encodes CASTLTGPLDTQYF.